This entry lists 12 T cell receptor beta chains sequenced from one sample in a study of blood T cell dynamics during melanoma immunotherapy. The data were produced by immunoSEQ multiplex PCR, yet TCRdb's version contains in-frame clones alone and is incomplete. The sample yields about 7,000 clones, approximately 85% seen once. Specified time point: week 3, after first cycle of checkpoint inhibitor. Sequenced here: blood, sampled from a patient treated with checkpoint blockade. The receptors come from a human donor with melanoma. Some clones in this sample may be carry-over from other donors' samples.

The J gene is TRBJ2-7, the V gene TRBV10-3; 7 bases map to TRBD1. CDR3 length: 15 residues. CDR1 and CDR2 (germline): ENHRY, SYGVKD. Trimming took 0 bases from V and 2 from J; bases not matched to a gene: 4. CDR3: CAISESTGIAYEQYF. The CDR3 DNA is TGTGCCATCAGTGAGTCGACAGGGATCGCCTACGAGCAGTACTTC.

The CDR3 sequence is CAWSVGTGDNSPLHF. The CDR3 nucleotides are TGTGCCTGGAGTGTAGGGACGGGAGATAATTCACCCCTCCACTTT. The rearrangement links TRBV30 to TRBJ1-6; D is possibly TRBD1 (5 bases). Germline V gene sequence: CDR1 GTSNPN, CDR2 SVGIG (reference sequence). This CDR3 region has 15 residues. The V and J ends lost 0 bases and 5 bases respectively, with 11 bases between them.

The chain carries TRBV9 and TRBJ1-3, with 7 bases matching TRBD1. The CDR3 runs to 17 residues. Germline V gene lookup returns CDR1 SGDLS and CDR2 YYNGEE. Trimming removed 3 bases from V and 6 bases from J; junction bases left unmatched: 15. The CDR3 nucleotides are TGTGCCAGCAGCGCGCCCATCAACAGGGGACCTCAAAACACCATATATTTT. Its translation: CASSAPINRGPQNTIYF.

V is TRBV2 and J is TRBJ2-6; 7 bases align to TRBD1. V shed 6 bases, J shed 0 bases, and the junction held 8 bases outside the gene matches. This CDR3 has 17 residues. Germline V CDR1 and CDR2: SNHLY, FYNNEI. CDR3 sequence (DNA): TGTGCCAGCAGATGGACAGGAGCAACCTCTGGGGCCAACGTCCTGACTTTC. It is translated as CASRWTGATSGANVLTF. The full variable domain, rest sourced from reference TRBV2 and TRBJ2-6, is EPEVTQTPSHQVTQMGQEVILRCVPISNHLYFYWYRQILGQKVEFLVSFYNNEISEKSEIFDDQFSVERPDGSNFTLKIRSTKLEDSAMYFCASRWTGATSGANVLTFGAGSRLTVL.

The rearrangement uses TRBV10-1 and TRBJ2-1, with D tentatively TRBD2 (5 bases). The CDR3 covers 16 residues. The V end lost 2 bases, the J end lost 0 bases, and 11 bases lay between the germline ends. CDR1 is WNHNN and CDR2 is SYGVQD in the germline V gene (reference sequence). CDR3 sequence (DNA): TGCGCCAGCAGTGAGAGGATGGACTTCTCCTACAATGAGCAGTTCTTC. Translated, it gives CASSERMDFSYNEQFF.

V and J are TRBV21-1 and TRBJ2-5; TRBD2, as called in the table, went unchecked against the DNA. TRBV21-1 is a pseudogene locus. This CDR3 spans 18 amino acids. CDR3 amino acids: CASSKVDSSGDVQETQYF. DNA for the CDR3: TGTGCCAGCAGCAAAGTTGATTCCAGCGGGGACGTCCAAGAGACCCAGTACTTC.

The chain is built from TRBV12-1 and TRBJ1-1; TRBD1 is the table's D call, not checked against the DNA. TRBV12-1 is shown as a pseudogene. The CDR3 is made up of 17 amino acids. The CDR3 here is CASSPLEPGRRNTEAFF. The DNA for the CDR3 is TGTGCCAGCAGCCCCTTAGAGCCAGGGCGCCGGAACACTGAAGCTTTCTTT.

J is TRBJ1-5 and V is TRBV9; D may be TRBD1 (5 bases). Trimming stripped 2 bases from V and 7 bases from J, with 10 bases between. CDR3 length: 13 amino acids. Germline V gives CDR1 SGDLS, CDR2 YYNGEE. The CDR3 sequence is CASSVAGNQPQHF. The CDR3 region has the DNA TGTGCCAGCAGCGTGGCAGGGAACCAGCCCCAGCATTTT.

The CDR3 loop reads CASSLGGRGNTIYF. The CDR3 nucleotides read TGCGCCAGCAGCTTGGGTGGTAGGGGAAACACCATATATTTT. The chain is built from TRBV5-1 and TRBJ1-3; D uncertain. CDR3 length: 14 residues. V was cut by 0 bases and J by 4 bases, with 8 bases left in between. Germline V gene data show CDR1 as SGHRS and CDR2 as YFSETQ.

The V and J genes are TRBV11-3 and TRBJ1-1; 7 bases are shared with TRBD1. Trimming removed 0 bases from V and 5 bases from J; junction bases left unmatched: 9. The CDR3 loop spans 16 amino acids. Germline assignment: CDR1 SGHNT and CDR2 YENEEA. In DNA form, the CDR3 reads TGTGCCAGCAGCTTAGACGGCAGGGGGGGAGAGACTGAAGCTTTCTTT. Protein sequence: CASSLDGRGGETEAFF.

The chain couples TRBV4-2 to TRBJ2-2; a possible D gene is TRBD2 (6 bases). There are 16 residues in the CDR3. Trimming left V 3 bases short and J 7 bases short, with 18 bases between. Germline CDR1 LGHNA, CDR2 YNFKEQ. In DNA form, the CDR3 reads TGTGCCAGCAGCCAGACACCGGGGGATGGGAACGGGGAGCTGTTTTTT. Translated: CASSQTPGDGNGELFF.

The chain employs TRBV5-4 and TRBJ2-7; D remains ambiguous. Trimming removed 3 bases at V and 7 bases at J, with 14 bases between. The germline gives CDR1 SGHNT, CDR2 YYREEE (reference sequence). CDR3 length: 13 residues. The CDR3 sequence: CASSYNRAREQYF. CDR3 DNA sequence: TGTGCCAGCAGCTACAACCGGGCGAGGGAGCAGTACTTC.